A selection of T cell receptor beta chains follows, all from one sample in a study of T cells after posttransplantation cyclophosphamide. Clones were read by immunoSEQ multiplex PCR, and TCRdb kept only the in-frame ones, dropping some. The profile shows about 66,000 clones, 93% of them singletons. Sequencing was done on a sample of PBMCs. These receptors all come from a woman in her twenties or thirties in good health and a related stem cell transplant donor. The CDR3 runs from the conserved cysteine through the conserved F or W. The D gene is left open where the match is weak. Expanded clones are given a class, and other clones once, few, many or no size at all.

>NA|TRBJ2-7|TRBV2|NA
CASSPRGSWTGEQYF
TGTGCCAGCAGCCCCAGGGGAAGCTGGACTGGGGAGCAGTACTTC
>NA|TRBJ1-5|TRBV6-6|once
CASSYSAGGNQPQHF
TGTGCCAGCAGTTACTCAGCGGGAGGCAATCAGCCCCAGCATTTT
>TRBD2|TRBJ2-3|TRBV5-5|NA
CASSYSGGPDTQYF
TGTGCCAGCAGCTATAGCGGGGGACCAGATACGCAGTATTTT
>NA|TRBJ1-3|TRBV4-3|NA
CASSRSLESGNTIYF
TGCGCCAGCAGCCGGTCCTTAGAGTCTGGAAACACCATATATTTT
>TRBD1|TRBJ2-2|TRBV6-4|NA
CASREQGVGTGELFF
TGTGCCAGCAGGGAACAGGGGGTAGGAACCGGGGAGCTGTTTTTT
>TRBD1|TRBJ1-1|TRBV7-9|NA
CASSDGQGLYTEAFF
TGTGCCAGCAGCGACGGACAGGGGTTGTACACTGAAGCTTTCTTT
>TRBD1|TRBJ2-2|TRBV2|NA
CASTGDRGDAGELFF
TGTGCCAGCACTGGGGACAGGGGAGATGCCGGGGAGCTGTTTTTT
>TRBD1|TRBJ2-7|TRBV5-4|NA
CASRTGGSYEQYF
TGTGCCAGCAGGACAGGGGGCTCCTACGAGCAGTACTTC
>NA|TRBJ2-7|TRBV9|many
CASSPSDGSSYEQYF
TGTGCCAGCAGTCCTTCCGACGGATCCTCCTACGAGCAGTACTTC
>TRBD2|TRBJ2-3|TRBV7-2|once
CASSVHGTSGGERDTQYF
TGTGCCAGCAGCGTGCACGGGACTAGCGGGGGGGAGAGAGATACGCAGTATTTT
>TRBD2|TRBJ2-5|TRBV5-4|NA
CASSHGLEGTQYF
TGTGCCAGCAGCCACGGACTAGAGGGGACCCAGTACTTC
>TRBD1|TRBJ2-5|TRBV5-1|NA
CASARRTGEGETQYF
TGCGCCAGCGCCCGACGGACAGGGGAGGGGGAGACCCAGTACTTC
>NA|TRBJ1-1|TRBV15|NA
CATSRAYQNTEAFF
TGTGCCACCAGCAGAGCTTACCAGAACACTGAAGCTTTCTTT
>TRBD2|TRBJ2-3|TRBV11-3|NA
CASSPGGLEADTQYF
TGTGCCAGCAGCCCGGGGGGGCTAGAAGCAGATACGCAGTATTTT
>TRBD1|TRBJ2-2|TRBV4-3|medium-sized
CASSQVNRGSGELFF
TGCGCCAGCAGCCAAGTTAACAGGGGCTCCGGGGAGCTGTTTTTT
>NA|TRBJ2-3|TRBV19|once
CASSSGPSSDTQYF
TGTGCCAGTAGCAGTGGGCCTAGTTCTGATACGCAGTATTTT
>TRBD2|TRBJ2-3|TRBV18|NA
CASSPPAGGGTSTDTQYF
TGTGCCAGCTCACCACCCGCGGGCGGGGGGACCAGCACAGATACGCAGTATTTT
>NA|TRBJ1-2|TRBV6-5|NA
CASSYYARGYGYTF
TGTGCCAGCAGTTACTACGCCAGGGGCTATGGCTACACCTTC
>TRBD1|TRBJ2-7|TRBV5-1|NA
CASSSGTGPYEQYF
TGCGCCAGCAGCTCCGGGACAGGGCCCTACGAGCAGTACTTC
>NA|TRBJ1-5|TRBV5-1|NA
CASSEGTNNQPQHF
TGCGCCAGCAGCGAAGGGACAAACAATCAGCCCCAGCATTTT
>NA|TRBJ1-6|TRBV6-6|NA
CASSYLDGEATLHF
TGTGCCAGCAGTTACCTGGACGGAGAAGCCACCCTCCACTTT
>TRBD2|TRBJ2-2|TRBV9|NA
CASSPWTSGGANGELFF
TGTGCCAGCAGCCCCTGGACTAGCGGGGGGGCCAACGGGGAGCTGTTTTTT
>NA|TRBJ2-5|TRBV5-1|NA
CASSLAWTRETQYF
TGCGCCAGCAGCTTGGCCTGGACACGGGAGACCCAGTACTTC
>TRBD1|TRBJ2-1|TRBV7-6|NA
CASSLRNSLAGGYNEQFF
TGTGCCAGCAGCCTACGCAACTCCTTGGCAGGGGGCTACAATGAGCAGTTCTTC
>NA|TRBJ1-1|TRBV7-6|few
CASSLEWGGRGTEAFF
TGTGCCAGCAGCTTAGAGTGGGGGGGGCGAGGCACTGAAGCTTTCTTT
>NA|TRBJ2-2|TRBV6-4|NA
CASSDSRGLYTGELFF
TGTGCCAGCAGTGACTCGAGGGGGTTATACACCGGGGAGCTGTTTTTT
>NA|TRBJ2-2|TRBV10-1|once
CASSNRLLNTGELFF
TGCGCCAGCAGTAATAGACTCCTAAACACCGGGGAGCTGTTTTTT
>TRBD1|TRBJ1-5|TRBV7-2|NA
CASSRTGGAGQPQHF
TGTGCCAGCAGCCGCACAGGGGGCGCAGGACAGCCCCAGCATTTT
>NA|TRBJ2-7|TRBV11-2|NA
CASSPSSYEQYF
TGTGCCAGCAGCCCCAGCTCCTACGAGCAGTACTTC
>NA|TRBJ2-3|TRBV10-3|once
CATRTDPTDTQYF
TGTGCCACCCGGACGGATCCCACAGATACGCAGTATTTT
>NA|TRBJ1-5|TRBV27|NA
CASSFTGSGQPQHF
TGTGCCAGCAGTTTTACTGGTTCTGGGCAGCCCCAGCATTTT
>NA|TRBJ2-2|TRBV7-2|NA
CASSLYRNTGELFF
TGTGCCAGCAGCTTGTACAGGAACACCGGGGAGCTGTTTTTT
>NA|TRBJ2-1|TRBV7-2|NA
CASSLDGPGNEQFF
TGTGCCAGCAGCTTGGACGGTCCGGGCAATGAGCAGTTCTTC
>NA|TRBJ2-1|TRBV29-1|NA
CSVFGTSNEQFF
TGCAGCGTTTTTGGGACCTCAAATGAGCAGTTCTTC
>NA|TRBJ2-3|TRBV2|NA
CASSGGSSPTDTQYF
TGTGCCAGCAGCGGAGGGTCCTCGCCGACAGATACGCAGTATTTT
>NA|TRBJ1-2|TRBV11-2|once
CASSRSRRGPGYTF
TGTGCCAGCAGCCGTTCTCGACGGGGGCCCGGCTACACCTTC
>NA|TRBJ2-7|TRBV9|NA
CASSATGLEQYF
TGTGCCAGCAGCGCCACAGGGCTCGAGCAGTACTTC
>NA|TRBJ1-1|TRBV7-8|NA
CASSEPPYQNTEAFF
TGTGCCAGCAGCGAGCCGCCGTACCAGAACACTGAAGCTTTCTTT
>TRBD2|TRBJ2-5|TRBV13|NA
CASSGGLAGAAGETQYF
TGTGCCAGCAGCGGGGGACTAGCGGGGGCTGCCGGGGAGACCCAGTACTTC
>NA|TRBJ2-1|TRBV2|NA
CASSRGFYNEQFF
TGTGCCAGCAGTCGGGGATTCTACAATGAGCAGTTCTTC
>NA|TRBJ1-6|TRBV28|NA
CASRGGVRGHSPLHF
TGTGCCAGCAGGGGCGGGGTACGGGGTCATTCACCCCTCCACTTT
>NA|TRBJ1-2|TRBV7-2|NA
CASSLGRVQGYTF
TGTGCCAGCAGCTTAGGCAGGGTTCAAGGCTACACCTTC
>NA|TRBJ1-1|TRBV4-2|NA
CASSPQEGPPFAEAFF
TGTGCCAGCAGCCCACAAGAGGGGCCACCGTTTGCTGAAGCTTTCTTT
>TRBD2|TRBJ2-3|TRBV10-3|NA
CAISDRAGGTDTQYF
TGTGCCATCAGTGATCGGGCGGGGGGTACAGATACGCAGTATTTT